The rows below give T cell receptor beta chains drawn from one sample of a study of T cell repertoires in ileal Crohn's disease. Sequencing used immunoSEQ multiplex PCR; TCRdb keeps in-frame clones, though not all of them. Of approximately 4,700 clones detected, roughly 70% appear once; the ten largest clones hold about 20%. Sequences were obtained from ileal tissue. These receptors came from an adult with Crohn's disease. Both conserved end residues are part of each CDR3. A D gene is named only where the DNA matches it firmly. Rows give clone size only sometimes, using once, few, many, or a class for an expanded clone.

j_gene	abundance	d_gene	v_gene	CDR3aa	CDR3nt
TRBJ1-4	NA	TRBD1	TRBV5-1	CASSPGQGVLNEKLFF	TGCGCCAGCAGTCCGGGACAGGGGGTCCTTAATGAAAAACTGTTTTTT
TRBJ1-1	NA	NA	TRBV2	CASSIQGNTEAFF	TGTGCCAGCAGTATACAGGGGAACACTGAAGCTTTCTTT
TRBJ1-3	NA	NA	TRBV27	CASSPSWGAGNTIYF	TGTGCCAGCAGTCCGTCTTGGGGGGCTGGAAACACCATATATTTT
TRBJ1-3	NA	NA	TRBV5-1	CASSGAGSSGNTIYF	TGCGCCAGCAGTGGGGCAGGTTCCTCTGGAAACACCATATATTTT
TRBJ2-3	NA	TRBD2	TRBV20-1	CSAPTSGRQYF	TGCAGTGCTCCGACTAGCGGGAGGCAGTATTTT
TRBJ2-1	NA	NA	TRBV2	CASSSGVTVYNEQFF	TGTGCCAGCAGCTCGGGGGTCACAGTCTACAATGAGCAGTTCTTC
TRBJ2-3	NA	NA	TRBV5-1	CASSAGDGFTDTQYF	TGCGCCAGCAGCGCCGGAGACGGCTTCACAGATACGCAGTATTTT
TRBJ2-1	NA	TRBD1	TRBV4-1	CASSQSTGTVALNEQFF	TGCGCCAGCAGCCAATCTACCGGGACAGTGGCCCTCAATGAGCAGTTCTTC
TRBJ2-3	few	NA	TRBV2	CASSQTDTQYF	TGTGCCAGCAGTCAGACAGATACGCAGTATTTT
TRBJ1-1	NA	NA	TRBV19	CASSISWGISYRGFGTEAFF	TGTGCCAGTAGTATCTCCTGGGGCATCTCCTATAGAGGATTCGGCACTGAAGCTTTCTTT
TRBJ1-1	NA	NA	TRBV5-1	CASKSGAGEINTEAFF	TGCGCCAGCAAATCGGGGGCGGGGGAGATAAACACTGAAGCTTTCTTT
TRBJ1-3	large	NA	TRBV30	CAWSARGARGNTIYF	TGTGCCTGGAGTGCACGGGGTGCGCGTGGAAACACCATATATTTT
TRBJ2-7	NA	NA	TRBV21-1	CASSNSPNRDRGRTYEQYF	TGTGCCAGCAGCAACTCCCCAAACCGGGACAGGGGGCGGACCTACGAGCAGTACTTC
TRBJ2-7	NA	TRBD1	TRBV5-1	CASSVTGGPEQYF	TGCGCCAGCAGCGTGACAGGGGGCCCCGAGCAGTACTTC
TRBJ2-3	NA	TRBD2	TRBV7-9	CASSISGSGTDTQYF	TGTGCCAGCAGCATCAGCGGGAGCGGGACAGATACGCAGTATTTT
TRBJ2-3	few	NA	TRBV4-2	CASSQGGQVTDTQYF	TGTGCCAGCAGCCAAGGGGGGCAGGTCACAGATACGCAGTATTTT
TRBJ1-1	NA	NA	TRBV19	CASSGRDPGRTEAFF	TGTGCCAGTAGTGGCCGGGACCCAGGGAGGACTGAAGCTTTCTTT
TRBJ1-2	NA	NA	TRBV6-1	CASSGRTRGLYGYTF	TGTGCCAGCAGTGGAAGAACGAGGGGGTTGTATGGCTACACCTTC
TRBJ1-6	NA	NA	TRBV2	CASKRRAESSYNSPLHF	TGTGCCAGCAAACGCAGGGCGGAGAGCTCCTATAATTCACCCCTCCACTTT
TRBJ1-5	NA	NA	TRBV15	CATSRGGGNQPQHF	TGTGCCACCAGCAGAGGGGGGGGAAATCAGCCCCAGCATTTT
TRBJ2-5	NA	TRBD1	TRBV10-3	CAIRGGDGTGEETQYF	TGTGCCATCAGGGGGGGGGACGGGACAGGGGAAGAGACCCAGTACTTC
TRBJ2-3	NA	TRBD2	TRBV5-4	CASSRRLAGGGVGDTQYF	TGTGCCAGCAGCCGGCGACTAGCGGGAGGAGGGGTGGGCGATACGCAGTATTTT
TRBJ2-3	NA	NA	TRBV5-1	CASSPGDSRGTDTQYF	TGCGCCAGCAGCCCGGGGGACTCGAGGGGCACAGATACGCAGTATTTT
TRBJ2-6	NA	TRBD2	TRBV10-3	CAISDAPGGSSGANVLTF	TGTGCCATCAGTGATGCGCCCGGCGGGAGCTCTGGGGCCAACGTCCTGACTTTC
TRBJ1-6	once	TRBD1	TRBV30	CAWAQGQGMNSPLHF	TGTGCCTGGGCCCAGGGACAGGGGATGAATTCACCCCTCCACTTT
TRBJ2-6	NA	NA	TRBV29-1	CSVARDTDSGANVLTF	TGCAGCGTTGCCCGGGACACCGACTCCGGGGCCAACGTCCTGACTTTC
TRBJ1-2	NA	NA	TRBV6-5	CASLKGNYGYTF	TGTGCCAGTCTCAAGGGGAACTATGGCTACACCTTC
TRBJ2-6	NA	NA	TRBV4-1	CASRQGGDGANVLTF	TGCGCCAGCAGACAGGGGGGGGATGGGGCCAACGTCCTGACTTTC
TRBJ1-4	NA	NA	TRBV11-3	CASSLDRKRRSGEKLFF	TGTGCCAGCAGCTTAGATCGGAAGAGGAGGTCTGGAGAAAAACTGTTTTTT
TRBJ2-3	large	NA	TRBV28	CASSPGSITDTQYF	TGTGCCAGCAGCCCGGGAAGCATCACAGATACGCAGTATTTT
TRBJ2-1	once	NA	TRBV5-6	CAGSPTGSSYNEQFF	TGTGCCGGCAGCCCCACGGGAAGCTCCTACAATGAGCAGTTCTTC
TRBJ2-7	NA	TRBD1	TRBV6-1	CASSEGQRQGINEQYF	TGTGCCAGCAGTGAGGGCCAAAGACAGGGGATCAACGAGCAGTACTTC
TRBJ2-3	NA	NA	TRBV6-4	CASSDSGGKTDTQYF	TGTGCCAGCAGTGACTCCGGCGGGAAAACAGATACGCAGTATTTT
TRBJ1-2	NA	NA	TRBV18	CASSPQGGQGDGYTF	TGTGCCAGCTCACCACAGGGTGGCCAGGGTGATGGCTACACCTTC
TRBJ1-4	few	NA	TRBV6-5	CASTRGGNEKLFF	TGTGCCAGCACTCGGGGGGGTAATGAAAAACTGTTTTTT
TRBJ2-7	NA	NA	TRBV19	CASSISTGKGYEQYF	TGTGCCAGTAGTATTTCCACGGGTAAAGGCTACGAGCAGTACTTC
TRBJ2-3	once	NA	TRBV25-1	CASSWRTDTQYF	TGTGCCAGCAGTTGGCGGACAGATACGCAGTATTTT